The clone carrying this T cell receptor (beta chain) was recorded a few times. The antigen is unknown. Generated by immunoSEQ multiplex PCR, the TCRdb table keeps only in-frame clones and is missing some. The data contain some 35,000 clones, roughly 76% of them singletons. The sorted conventional CD4+ T cells were CD25-low and CD127-high, with genomic DNA sequenced. This CDR3 region has 14 residues. The germline V gene has CDR1 SGHTA and CDR2 FQGTGA. Trimming stripped 5 bases from V and 2 bases from J, with 10 bases between. This entry comes from a study of regulatory and conventional T cells in RAG deficiency. Regarding the study as a whole: Omenn patients showed >80% Treg-Tconv overlap and shorter CDR3 lengths.

These sequences were also reported in another study, on regulatory T cells. That work adds: Amplification used 52 TRBV primers and 13 TRBJ primers.

Input material: CD4+ effector T cells sorted from blood. This rearrangement joins TRBV7-3 to TRBJ1-3; TRBD1 might be the D (6 bases). The receptor was isolated from a human donor in good health. CDR3 coding DNA: TGTGCCAGCAGCCAAGGGGGGGCTGGAAACACCATATATTTT. Protein: CASSQGGAGNTIYF.